Listed here is a single T cell receptor delta chain. The antigen remains undetermined. Extracted RNA was reverse transcribed into cDNA. The CDR3 regions were amplified by multiplex PCR from V-gene primers to a constant-region primer. TCRdb processed the multiplex PCR reads again with the CATT caller. Here the sample spans about 27,000 delta-chain clones, roughly 29% being singletons. The entry originates in a study of Vδ1+ human thymocytes. Study results and limitations: Thymic TRG and TRD repertoires appeared highly polyclonal.

The CDR3 consists of 18 residues. The V gene's germline CDR1 is TSWWSYY and CDR2 QGS. The V end was cut by 4 bases, the J end by 7 bases, with 28 bases between. This receptor was obtained from a boy under two years old who had congenital heart surgery. Material: Vdelta1+ gamma-delta thymocytes from the thymus. Subset described: FACS-sorted CD3+ TCRalphabeta- TCRVdelta1+ TCRVdelta2- thymocytes. The chain uses TRDV1 and TRDJ1; D is possibly TRDD3 (7 bases). This chain's CDR3 is CALGAFSFPRPGGIKLIF. Here the CDR3 DNA reads TGTGCTCTTGGGGCCTTCTCCTTCCCCCGTCCTGGGGGGATTAAACTCATCTTT.